The rows below give T cell receptor beta chains drawn from one sample of a study of blood T cell repertoires in COVID-19. The table came from immunoSEQ multiplex PCR; TCRdb's copy has only in-frame clones and leaves some out. The profile shows roughly 30,000 clones, around 94% of them singletons. The sequenced material came from peripheral blood. These receptors all come from a woman in her 70s with COVID-19, enrolled during active disease. CDR3s include the opening cysteine and the closing phenylalanine or tryptophan. D genes are given only for firm matches. Clone size, where shown, is once, few, many, or a class for clones that have expanded.

abundance	v_gene	j_gene	d_gene	CDR3nt	CDR3aa
NA	TRBV4-1	TRBJ1-1	NA	TGCGCCAGCAGAAGCATGGCTGAAGCTTTCTTT	CASRSMAEAFF
NA	TRBV28	TRBJ2-1	NA	TGTGCCAGCAGCGGAGCGGGCCCTGTTTACAATGAGCAGTTCTTC	CASSGAGPVYNEQFF
NA	TRBV12-3/TRBV12-4	TRBJ1-2	NA	TGTGCCAGCAGTTTAAGGGGTGGCTACACCTTC	CASSLRGGYTF
NA	TRBV10-2	TRBJ2-1	NA	TGCGCCAGCATTGGGCGGGCCTCCTACAATGAGCAGTTCTTC	CASIGRASYNEQFF
NA	TRBV6-5	TRBJ2-5	NA	TGTGCCAGCAGTTACCGCCCCGTCGCGGAGACCCAGTACTTC	CASSYRPVAETQYF
NA	TRBV9	TRBJ2-1	NA	TGTGCCAGCAGCGGAACAGAGAGCTCCTACAATGAGCAGTTCTTC	CASSGTESSYNEQFF
few	TRBV5-1	TRBJ2-5	TRBD2	TGCGCCAGCAGCCGGACTAGCGGGAGAAGTGAGACCCAGTACTTC	CASSRTSGRSETQYF
NA	TRBV27	TRBJ2-7	NA	TGTGCCAGCAGTCCCCAGGAGGGTCCGTACGAGCAGTACTTC	CASSPQEGPYEQYF
NA	TRBV6-5	TRBJ1-2	NA	TGTGCCAGCAGTTCTCCGGGGATCTATGGCTACACCTTC	CASSSPGIYGYTF
NA	TRBV24-1	TRBJ2-1	NA	TGTGCCACCAGTGATCTACTAGCTCCCGACAATGAGCAGTTCTTC	CATSDLLAPDNEQFF
NA	TRBV18	TRBJ1-4	NA	TGTGCCAGCTCACCCCGGGAGGGGAAACTGTTTTTT	CASSPREGKLFF
few	TRBV6-1	TRBJ2-1	TRBD2	TGTGCCAGCAGTGACCGGGCTAGCGGGAGCAACAATGAGCAGTTCTTC	CASSDRASGSNNEQFF
NA	TRBV6-5	TRBJ1-5	NA	TGTGCCAGCGAGGTCCCTAGCAATCAGCCCCAGCATTTT	CASEVPSNQPQHF
NA	TRBV28	TRBJ1-5	NA	TGTGCCAGCAGTAGCCGAGGGATTTTCGGGCAGCCCCAGCATTTT	CASSSRGIFGQPQHF
once	TRBV28	TRBJ2-1	TRBD2	TGTGCCAGCCTACTAGCGGGATATTCGGAGCAGTTCTTC	CASLLAGYSEQFF
NA	TRBV5-1	TRBJ1-1	NA	TGCGCCAGCAGCTTGGGGACAGATCTGAACACTGAAGCTTTCTTT	CASSLGTDLNTEAFF
few	TRBV4-2	TRBJ2-1	NA	TGTGCCAGCAGCCAAGGCGGGTCGATTTACAATGAGCAGTTCTTC	CASSQGGSIYNEQFF
NA	TRBV6-5	TRBJ1-1	TRBD1	TGTGCCAGCAGGGACAGGGCAGGGGACACTGAAGCTTTCTTT	CASRDRAGDTEAFF
NA	TRBV28	TRBJ1-1	NA	TGTGCCCTAGGGGGGGGTTACACTGAAGCTTTCTTT	CALGGGYTEAFF
NA	TRBV11-2	TRBJ1-3	TRBD1	TGTGCCAGCAGCTTAGGACAGGGCTCTGGAAACACCATATATTTT	CASSLGQGSGNTIYF
NA	TRBV11-2	TRBJ2-7	TRBD2	TGTGCCAGCAGCTTAGATCGGGTAGCGGGAGTCTCCGAGCAGTACTTC	CASSLDRVAGVSEQYF
once	TRBV7-9	TRBJ2-1	NA	TGTGCCAGCAGCCCGGCGGGTCTTAATGAGCAGTTCTTC	CASSPAGLNEQFF
NA	TRBV19	TRBJ2-2	TRBD1	TGTGCCAGTAGCCTGGACAGGGAATTGGGGGAGCTGTTTTTT	CASSLDRELGELFF
NA	TRBV18	TRBJ1-1	NA	TGTGCCAGCTCACCTGGGCAGCTGAACACTGAAGCTTTCTTT	CASSPGQLNTEAFF
NA	TRBV4-1	TRBJ2-2	TRBD1	TGCGCCAGCAGCCAGGAGCGGTGGACAGGCACCGGGGAGCTGTTTTTT	CASSQERWTGTGELFF
NA	TRBV29-1	TRBJ2-7	TRBD1	TGCAGCATTTCCGGGACAGGGGCCTACGAGCAGTACTTC	CSISGTGAYEQYF